This is a list of T cell receptor beta chains from one sample in a study of cytomegalovirus exposure and HLA in healthy donors. TCRdb's copy holds only in-frame clones and misses some; the assay was immunoSEQ multiplex PCR. The table includes approximately 110,000 clones, 15% detected once. The sequenced sample consisted of PBMCs. The receptors here all came from a young woman in good health and CMV-seronegative. CDR3s leave out the opening cysteine and the closing phenylalanine or tryptophan.

>TRBJ1-2|TRBV2
ASSGRQSGGT
>TRBJ2-5|TRBV5-1
ASSRNDRRETQY
>TRBJ2-3|TRBV9
ASSVAGGLAGFHTQY
>TRBJ2-1|TRBV10-3
ATQLVTGYNEQF
>TRBJ1-4|TRBV7-9
ASSPTGATNEKLF
>TRBJ2-3|TRBV29-1
SVEEGLAGTDTQY
>TRBJ1-1|TRBV28
ASSKGQYTEAF
>TRBJ2-7|TRBV6-5
ASSYSMTGGRDEQY
>TRBJ2-1|TRBV15
ATSRGMTSGIPEQF
>TRBJ2-7|TRBV7-6
ASSPNPGTGWGYEQY
>TRBJ2-5|TRBV9
ASSEGPEETQY
>TRBJ2-1|TRBV29-1
SAGLAGDYNEQF
>TRBJ1-5|TRBV7-9
ASSPTGSNQPQH
>TRBJ1-1|TRBV7-3
ASSFSGNTEAF
>TRBJ2-1|TRBV4-1
ASSQDQTGGHYNEQF
>TRBJ2-7|TRBV6-6
ASIALAGGPNEQY
>TRBJ2-7|TRBV7-9
ASRAGTDYEQY
>TRBJ1-5|TRBV6-6
ASSSQGFGNQPQH
>TRBJ2-2|TRBV19
ASSTRDSGAGELF
>TRBJ2-7|TRBV4-1
ASSWGGDEQY
>TRBJ2-7|TRBV6-5
ASSATSGSYEQY
>TRBJ2-1|TRBV19
ASSITGFLYNEQF
>TRBJ1-4|TRBV6-5
ASSYDNTNEKLF